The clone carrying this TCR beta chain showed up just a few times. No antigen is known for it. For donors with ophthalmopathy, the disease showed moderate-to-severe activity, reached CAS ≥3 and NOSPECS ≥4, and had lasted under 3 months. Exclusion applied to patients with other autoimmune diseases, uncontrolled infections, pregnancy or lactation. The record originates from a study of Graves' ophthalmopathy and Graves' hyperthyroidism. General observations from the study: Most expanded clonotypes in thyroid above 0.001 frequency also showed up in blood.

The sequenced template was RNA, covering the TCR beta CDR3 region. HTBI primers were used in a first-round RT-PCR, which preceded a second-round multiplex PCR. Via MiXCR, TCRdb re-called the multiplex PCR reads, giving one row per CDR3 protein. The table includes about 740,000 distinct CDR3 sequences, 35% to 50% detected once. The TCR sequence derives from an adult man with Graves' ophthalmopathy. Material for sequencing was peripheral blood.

The CDR3 nucleotides are TGTGCCAGCAGCGCCCTCGGACTGGGGAACACCGGGGAGCTGTTTTTT. Translating gives CASSALGLGNTGELFF. The chain is built from TRBV9 and TRBJ2-2, with D tentatively TRBD2 (5 bases). V was trimmed by 3 bases and J by 1 base, leaving 13 bases between them. Germline values: CDR1 SGDLS, CDR2 YYNGEE. The length of the CDR3 is 16 residues.